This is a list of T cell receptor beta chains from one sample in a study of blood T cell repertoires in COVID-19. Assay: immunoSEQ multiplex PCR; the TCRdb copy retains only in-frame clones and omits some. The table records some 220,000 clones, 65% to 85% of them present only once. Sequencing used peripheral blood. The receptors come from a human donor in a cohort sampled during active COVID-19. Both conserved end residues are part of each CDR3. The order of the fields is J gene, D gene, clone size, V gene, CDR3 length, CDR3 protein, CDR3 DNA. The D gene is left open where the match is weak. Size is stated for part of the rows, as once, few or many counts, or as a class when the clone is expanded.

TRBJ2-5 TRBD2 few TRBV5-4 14 CASSSTSGEETQYF TGTGCCAGCAGCTCCACTAGCGGGGAAGAGACCCAGTACTTC
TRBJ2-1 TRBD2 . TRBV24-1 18 CATSDPPGTSGSHNEQFF TGTGCCACCAGTGATCCGCCTGGGACTAGCGGGAGCCACAATGAGCAGTTCTTC
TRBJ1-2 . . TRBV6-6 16 CASSYRGGSQGRGDTF TGTGCCAGCAGTTACAGGGGGGGGTCACAGGGCCGTGGCGACACCTTC
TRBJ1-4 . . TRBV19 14 CASSTWTDNEKLFF TGTGCCAGTAGTACCTGGACAGATAATGAAAAACTGTTTTTT
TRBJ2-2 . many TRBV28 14 CASSVTGYTGELFF TGTGCCAGCAGTGTTACAGGGTACACCGGGGAGCTGTTTTTT
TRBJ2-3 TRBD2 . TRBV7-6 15 CASSLRAGEIDTQYF TGTGCCAGCAGCTTACGGGCGGGAGAAATAGATACGCAGTATTTT
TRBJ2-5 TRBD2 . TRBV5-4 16 CASGPWPSGRGETQYF TGTGCCAGCGGACCCTGGCCTAGCGGGAGAGGGGAGACCCAGTACTTC
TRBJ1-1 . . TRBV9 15 CASSVFSGVDTEAFF TGTGCCAGCAGCGTTTTTTCCGGGGTGGACACTGAAGCTTTCTTT
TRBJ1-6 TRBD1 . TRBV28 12 CASQTGASPLHF TGTGCCAGCCAAACAGGGGCCTCACCCCTCCACTTT
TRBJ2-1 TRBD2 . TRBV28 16 CASSFWREGLSNEQFF TGTGCCAGCAGTTTTTGGCGGGAGGGCCTGAGCAATGAGCAGTTCTTC
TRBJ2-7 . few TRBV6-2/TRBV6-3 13 CASSYLIRGVSSF TGTGCCAGCAGTTACTTAATTCGGGGAGTCTCCAGCTTC
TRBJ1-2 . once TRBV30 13 CAWSFPGRDGYTF TGTGCCTGGAGTTTCCCAGGGAGGGATGGCTACACCTTC
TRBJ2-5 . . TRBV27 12 CAGAGTQETQYF TGCGCCGGAGCGGGTACCCAAGAGACCCAGTACTTC
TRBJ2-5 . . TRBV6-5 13 CASSWRRGETQYF TGTGCCAGCAGTTGGAGAAGGGGAGAGACCCAGTACTTC
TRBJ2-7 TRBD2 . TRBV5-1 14 CASSSGLGLYEQYF TGCGCCAGCAGTTCGGGACTAGGGCTCTACGAGCAGTACTTC
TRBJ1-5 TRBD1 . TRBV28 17 CASISDRQGPINQPQHF TGTGCCAGCATCTCGGACCGACAGGGGCCAATCAATCAGCCCCAGCATTTT
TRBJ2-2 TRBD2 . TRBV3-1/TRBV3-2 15 CASSRGGARTGELFF TGTGCCAGCAGCCGCGGGGGGGCCCGAACCGGGGAGCTGTTTTTT
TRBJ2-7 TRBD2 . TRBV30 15 CAWSVLVAGAHEQYF TGTGCCTGGAGTGTACTGGTAGCGGGGGCTCACGAGCAGTACTTC
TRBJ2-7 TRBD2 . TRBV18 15 CASSRGTSGAYEQYF TGTGCCAGCTCACGTGGGACTAGCGGAGCCTACGAGCAGTACTTC
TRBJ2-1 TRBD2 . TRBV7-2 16 CASSDIGLAGTNEQFF TGTGCCAGCAGCGATATCGGACTAGCGGGTACCAATGAGCAGTTCTTC
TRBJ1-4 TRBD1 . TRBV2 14 CASSEGTGGGKLFF TGTGCCAGCAGTGAAGGGACAGGGGGTGGAAAACTGTTTTTT
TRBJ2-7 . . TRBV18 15 CASSPPGEGAYEQYF TGTGCCAGCTCACCACCGGGGGAGGGGGCCTACGAGCAGTACTTC
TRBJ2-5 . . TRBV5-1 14 CASSLVASRETQYF TGCGCCAGCAGCTTGGTGGCCTCTCGAGAGACCCAGTACTTC
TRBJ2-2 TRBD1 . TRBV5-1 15 CASSLRTGSKGELFF TGCGCCAGCAGCTTGAGGACAGGGTCGAAGGGGGAGCTGTTTTTT
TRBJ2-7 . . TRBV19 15 CASSKRGILTYEQYF TGTGCCAGTAGTAAGAGAGGTATCCTTACCTACGAGCAGTACTTC
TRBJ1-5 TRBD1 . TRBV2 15 CASMPDRGDNQPQHF TGTGCCAGCATGCCGGACAGGGGAGACAATCAGCCCCAGCATTTT
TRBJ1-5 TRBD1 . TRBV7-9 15 CASSLGQGSNQPQHF TGTGCCAGCAGCTTAGGACAGGGTAGCAATCAGCCCCAGCATTTT
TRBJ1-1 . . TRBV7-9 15 CASTPRRGTNTEAFF TGTGCCAGCACCCCACGAAGGGGTACGAACACTGAAGCTTTCTTT
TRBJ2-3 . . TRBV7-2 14 CASSLVREVDTQYF TGTGCCAGCAGCTTAGTTAGGGAGGTGGATACGCAGTATTTT
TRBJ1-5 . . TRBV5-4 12 CASGRVGQPQHF TGTGCCAGCGGCAGGGTTGGACAGCCCCAGCATTTT
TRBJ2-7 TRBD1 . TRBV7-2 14 CASSTRDRASEQYF TGTGCCAGCAGCACGCGGGACAGGGCAAGCGAGCAGTACTTC
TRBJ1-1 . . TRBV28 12 CASTVLNTEAFF TGTGCCAGCACCGTTCTGAACACTGAAGCTTTCTTT
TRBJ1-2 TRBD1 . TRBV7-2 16 CASRGQGVEIGYGYTF TGTGCCAGCCGAGGGCAGGGGGTGGAAATTGGCTATGGCTACACCTTC
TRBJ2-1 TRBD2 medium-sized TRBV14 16 CASSRELLAGGNEQFF TGTGCCAGCAGCCGGGAGTTGTTAGCGGGGGGTAATGAGCAGTTCTTC
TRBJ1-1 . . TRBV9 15 CASSVTGLGSAEAFF TGTGCCAGCAGCGTAACCGGACTGGGGAGCGCTGAAGCTTTCTTT
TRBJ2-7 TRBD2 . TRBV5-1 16 CASSLTLLASSYEQYF TGCGCCAGCAGCCTTACCCTACTAGCGAGCTCCTACGAGCAGTACTTC
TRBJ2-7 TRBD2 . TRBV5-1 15 CASSLRASGTYEQYF TGCGCCAGCAGTCTTAGGGCTAGCGGAACCTACGAGCAGTACTTC
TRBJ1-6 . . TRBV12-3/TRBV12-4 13 CASSPLRDSPLHF TGTGCCAGCAGCCCCCTGCGGGATTCACCCCTCCACTTT
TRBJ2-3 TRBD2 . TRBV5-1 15 CASSFGTSGTDTQYF TGCGCCAGCAGCTTCGGGACTAGCGGCACAGATACGCAGTATTTT
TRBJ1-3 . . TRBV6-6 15 CASSYSMSVGNTIYF TGTGCCAGCAGTTACTCGATGTCAGTTGGAAACACCATATATTTT
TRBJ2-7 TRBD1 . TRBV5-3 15 CARSSGTGGEWEQYF TGTGCCAGAAGCTCCGGGACAGGGGGGGAATGGGAGCAGTACTTC
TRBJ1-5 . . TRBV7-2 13 CASSLGGRQPQHF TGTGCCAGCAGCTTAGGAGGTCGTCAGCCCCAGCATTTT
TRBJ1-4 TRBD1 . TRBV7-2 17 CASSLVRRTGVAEKLFF TGTGCCAGCAGCTTAGTAAGGAGGACAGGGGTGGCTGAAAAACTGTTTTTT
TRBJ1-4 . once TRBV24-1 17 CATSQVVASIRGEKLFF TGTGCCACCAGCCAAGTCGTGGCTTCGATAAGAGGTGAAAAACTGTTTTTT
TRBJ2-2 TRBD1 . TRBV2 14 CASRGQGGTGELFF TGTGCCAGCAGGGGACAGGGGGGTACCGGGGAGCTGTTTTTT
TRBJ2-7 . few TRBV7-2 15 CASSSRVWEAAEQYF TGTGCCAGCAGCTCGCGTGTATGGGAGGCTGCCGAGCAGTACTTC
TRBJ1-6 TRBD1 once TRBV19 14 CASSATGVNSPLHF TGTGCCAGTAGTGCGACAGGGGTCAATTCACCCCTCCACTTT
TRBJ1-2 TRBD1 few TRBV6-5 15 CASSSPRTGTYGYTF TGTGCCAGCAGTTCCCCACGGACAGGGACGTATGGCTACACCTTC
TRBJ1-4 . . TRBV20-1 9 CGPSEKLFF TGCGGTCCCAGTGAAAAACTGTTTTTT
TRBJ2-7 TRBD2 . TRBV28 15 CASSSRTSGAYEQYF TGTGCCAGCAGCTCCCGGACTAGCGGAGCCTACGAGCAGTACTTC
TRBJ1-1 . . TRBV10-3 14 CAISENAGDTEAFF TGTGCCATCAGTGAGAATGCGGGGGACACTGAAGCTTTCTTT